This entry lists 21 T cell receptor beta chains sequenced from one sample in a study of vaccination effects on CD4 cells after COVID-19. Their antigen targets remain unknown. Before any sequencing was done, the ViraFEST assay used viral peptide pools to expand antigen-specific CD4+ T cells. Scientists isolated CD4+ T cells after a roughly 10-day culture period ended. The vaccine given was either BNT162b2 or mRNA-1273, in two doses. Profiling relied on immunoSEQ multiplex PCR, and the TCRdb table lists in-frame clones only, not all of them. The sample carries over 50,000 clones, around 78% recorded once. Sequenced material: CD4+ T cells from PBMCs cultured with HCoV-229E spike peptides, taken after COVID-19 vaccination. These receptors all stem from a human donor who received a COVID-19 vaccine.

This chain uses TRBV7-2 with TRBJ1-2; 8 bases are shared with TRBD1. CDR1 is SGHTA, CDR2 FQGNSA, per germline. Trimming cost V 5 bases and J 13 bases; bases outside gene matches: 21. The CDR3 runs 16 residues. The CDR3 spells CASSGGGTGQDALRTF. CDR3 coding DNA: TGTGCCAGCAGCGGAGGAGGAACGGGACAGGACGCTTTACGCACCTTC.

This clone was counted once. The V and J genes are TRBV6-4 and TRBJ2-2; D possibly corresponds to TRBD1 (5 bases). The CDR3 consists of 19 residues. The V end lost 0 bases, the J end lost 3 bases, and 20 bases lay between the germline ends. Germline V gene lookup returns CDR1 MRHNA and CDR2 SNTAGT. The CDR3 nucleotides are TGTGCCAGCAGTGACTCCGCCTTGACAGTTAATTTTCACACCGGGGAGCTGTTTTTT. The encoded protein is CASSDSALTVNFHTGELFF.

The rearrangement uses TRBV9 and TRBJ2-1; 7 bases map to TRBD2. The CDR3 length is 15 residues. After removal of 2 bases from V and 3 bases from J, the junction contained 5 bases not matched to a gene. Germline loops: CDR1 SGDLS, CDR2 YYNGEE. The CDR3 nucleotides are TGTGCCAGCAGCGTCACCGGGACTAACTACAATGAGCAGTTCTTC. It yields the protein CASSVTGTNYNEQFF.

The chain joins TRBV2 to TRBJ2-7; D remains ambiguous. The CDR3 runs 13 residues. Germline CDR1 is SNHLY and CDR2 is FYNNEI. The V and J ends lost 7 bases and 7 bases respectively, with 17 bases between them. CDR3 DNA sequence: TGTGCCAGCATGATAAGGGCCCTCGGGGAGCAGTACGTC. Amino acids: CASMIRALGEQYV.

This clone was counted once. J is TRBJ1-3 and V is TRBV19; possible D gene TRBD1, 5 bases. This CDR3 comprises 14 residues. Trimming left V 5 bases short and J 2 bases short, with 10 bases between. Germline CDR1 is LNHDA and CDR2 is SQIVND (reference sequence). CDR3 coding DNA: TGTGCCAGTAGTCCCCAGGGCGCTGGAAACACCATATATTTT. This gives the protein CASSPQGAGNTIYF.

The chain has TRBV6-6 and TRBJ2-7; tentative D call: TRBD1 (5 bases). Germline CDR1 is MNHNY and CDR2 is SVGAGI (reference sequence). The CDR3 extends over 13 amino acids. V lost 4 bases to trimming and J lost 6 bases, with 13 bases between them. CDR3 amino acids: CASSFDSLGEQYV. The CDR3 DNA reads TGTGCCAGCAGTTTCGACAGCCTGGGCGAGCAGTACGTC.

The chain employs TRBV18 and TRBJ1-3, with a possible D match to TRBD1 (5 bases). The CDR3 totals 15 residues. V was trimmed by 2 bases and J by 2 bases, leaving 10 bases between them. Germline CDR1 is KGHSH and CDR2 is LQKENI. CDR3: CASSPTQGAGNTIYF. In nucleotides, the CDR3 is TGTGCCAGCTCACCAACTCAGGGAGCTGGAAACACCATATATTTT. The full variable domain, in which reference TRBV18 and TRBJ1-3 provide the parts outside the CDR3, is NAGVMQNPRHLVRRRGQEARLRCSPMKGHSHVYWYRQLPEEGLKFMVYLQKENIIDESGMPKERFSAEFPKEGPSILRIQQVVRGDSAAYFCASSPTQGAGNTIYFGEGSWLTVV.

The rearrangement links TRBV6-5 to TRBJ1-4, with D tentatively TRBD1 (6 bases). The CDR3 has 16 residues. Germline values: CDR1 MNHEY, CDR2 SVGAGI. V lost 4 bases and J 6 bases, leaving 18 bases between the germline ends. CDR3 sequence: CASSSLWDNWDEKLFF. DNA of the CDR3: TGTGCCAGCAGTTCATTGTGGGACAACTGGGATGAAAAACTGTTTTTT.

The V gene is TRBV4-2, the J gene TRBJ2-3, with 13 nucleotides matching TRBD2. The CDR3 has 16 residues. Trimming took 0 bases from V and 5 from J; bases not matched to a gene: 2. Germline V gene lookup returns CDR1 LGHNA and CDR2 YNFKEQ. The CDR3 here is CASSQELAGGLDTQYF. DNA for the CDR3: TGTGCCAGCAGCCAAGAACTAGCGGGGGGGTTAGATACGCAGTATTTT.

This clone was detected only a few times. The chain links TRBV6-6 to TRBJ2-3; D might be TRBD2 (6 bases). Germline assignment: CDR1 MNHNY and CDR2 SVGAGI (reference sequence). CDR3 length: 13 residues. Trimming left V 4 bases short and J 4 bases short, with 9 bases between. The CDR3 loop reads CASSSTSPDTQYF. CDR3 DNA sequence: TGTGCCAGCAGTTCCACTAGCCCAGATACGCAGTATTTT.

This chain links TRBV11-1 with TRBJ2-5; possibly TRBD1 for D (5 bases). V was trimmed by 1 base and J by 0 bases, leaving 6 bases between them. CDR1 and CDR2 (germline): SGHAT, FQDESV (reference sequence). The CDR3 has 14 residues. CDR3: CASSLDRYQETQYF. The CDR3 nucleotides read TGTGCCAGCAGCTTAGACAGGTACCAAGAGACCCAGTACTTC.

Only a few counts were recorded for this clone. The chain joins TRBV5-5 to TRBJ2-6; no clear D gene. This CDR3 is built from 14 residues. Per the germline V gene, CDR1 is SGHKS and CDR2 is YYEKEE (reference sequence). V was cut by 2 bases and J by 2 bases, with 5 bases left in between. The CDR3 sequence: CASSFTPGANVLTF. The CDR3 nucleotides read TGTGCCAGCAGCTTTACTCCTGGGGCCAACGTCCTGACTTTC.

V is TRBV6-5 and J is TRBJ1-5; 9 bases are a match to TRBD1. The germline gives CDR1 MNHEY, CDR2 SVGAGI. This CDR3 spans 16 amino acids. The V and J ends lost 3 bases and 1 base, in that order; junction bases with no gene match: 4. For the CDR3, the DNA is TGTGCCAGCAGTTATTTGGGACAGGGAAGCAATCAGCCCCAGCATTTT. Residues: CASSYLGQGSNQPQHF.

The chain recombines TRBV5-1 with TRBJ1-1; 8 bases are shared with TRBD1. V shed 4 bases and J 7 bases; nucleotides not matched to a gene: 12. The germline CDR1 and CDR2 sequences are SGHRS and YFSETQ. The CDR3 runs 15 residues. The CDR3 loop reads CASSVTIRGQGEAFF. The CDR3 DNA reads TGCGCCAGCAGCGTAACTATCAGGGGGCAAGGTGAAGCTTTCTTT.

The gene calls are TRBV24-1 and TRBJ2-6; D call uncertain. This CDR3 has 16 residues. Trimming cost V 3 bases and J 1 base, with 9 bases left between them. Germline assignment: CDR1 KGHDR and CDR2 SFDVKD. The CDR3 DNA sequence: TGTGCCACCAGTGATACAGATTCGTCTGGGGCCAACGTCCTGACTTTC. Its translation is CATSDTDSSGANVLTF.

V and J are TRBV18 and TRBJ1-1; D is ambiguous. Looked up from germline, CDR1 is KGHSH and CDR2 is LQKENI. The CDR3 totals 14 residues. V was shortened by 5 bases and J by 1 base, with 11 bases between the two germline ends. Here the CDR3 reads CASSSLSENTEAFF. The CDR3 DNA sequence: TGTGCCAGCTCATCCCTATCGGAGAACACTGAAGCTTTCTTT.

This clone was observed a handful of times. V usage is TRBV29-1 and J usage is TRBJ1-4; D gene uncertain. Germline assignment: CDR1 SQVTM and CDR2 ANQGSEA. The CDR3 covers 13 residues. Between the trimmed V and J ends, which lost 4 bases and 0 bases, there was a span of 6 bases. The CDR3: CSVGEPTNEKLFF. CDR3 DNA: TGCAGCGTTGGGGAACCAACTAATGAAAAACTGTTTTTT.

This clone rates as medium-sized. The V gene is TRBV19, the J gene TRBJ2-3; a possible D gene is TRBD2 (5 bases). Germline CDR1 and CDR2: LNHDA and SQIVND (reference sequence). Between the trimmed V and J ends, which lost 3 bases and 0 bases, there was a span of 19 bases. This CDR3 contains 18 residues. CDR3 nucleotides: TGTGCCAGTAGTATCAGAATCGCTAGGACTTCTAGCACAGATACGCAGTATTTT. Amino acid sequence: CASSIRIARTSSTDTQYF.

The J gene is TRBJ2-7, the V gene TRBV7-2; 7 nucleotides align to TRBD1. CDR3 size: 15 residues. Trimming removed 0 bases from V and 7 bases from J; junction bases left unmatched: 9. Germline CDR1 is SGHTA and CDR2 is FQGNSA. In nucleotides, the CDR3 is TGTGCCAGCAGCTTAGCCGGGACAGACCCCTTAGAGCAGTACGTC. Protein: CASSLAGTDPLEQYV.

The chain recombines TRBV5-4 with TRBJ1-2, with a weak D call TRBD1 (5 bases). Germline CDR1 and CDR2: SGHNT and YYREEE (reference sequence). The CDR3 loop spans 15 amino acids. With 0 bases removed from V and 2 bases from J, the gap between germline ends came to 11 bases. CDR3 coding DNA: TGTGCCAGCAGCTTGGGACAGCCGACCAACTATGGCTACACCTTC. It translates to CASSLGQPTNYGYTF.

V gene TRBV4-3 combines with J gene TRBJ2-1; a possible D gene is TRBD1 (5 bases). Trimming took 2 bases from V and 7 from J, leaving 15 bases between them. Germline CDR1 LGHNA, CDR2 YSLEER. This CDR3 has 15 residues. The CDR3 reads CASSQIGAVRNEQFF. The CDR3 DNA reads as TGCGCCAGCAGCCAAATTGGGGCAGTAAGAAATGAGCAGTTCTTC.